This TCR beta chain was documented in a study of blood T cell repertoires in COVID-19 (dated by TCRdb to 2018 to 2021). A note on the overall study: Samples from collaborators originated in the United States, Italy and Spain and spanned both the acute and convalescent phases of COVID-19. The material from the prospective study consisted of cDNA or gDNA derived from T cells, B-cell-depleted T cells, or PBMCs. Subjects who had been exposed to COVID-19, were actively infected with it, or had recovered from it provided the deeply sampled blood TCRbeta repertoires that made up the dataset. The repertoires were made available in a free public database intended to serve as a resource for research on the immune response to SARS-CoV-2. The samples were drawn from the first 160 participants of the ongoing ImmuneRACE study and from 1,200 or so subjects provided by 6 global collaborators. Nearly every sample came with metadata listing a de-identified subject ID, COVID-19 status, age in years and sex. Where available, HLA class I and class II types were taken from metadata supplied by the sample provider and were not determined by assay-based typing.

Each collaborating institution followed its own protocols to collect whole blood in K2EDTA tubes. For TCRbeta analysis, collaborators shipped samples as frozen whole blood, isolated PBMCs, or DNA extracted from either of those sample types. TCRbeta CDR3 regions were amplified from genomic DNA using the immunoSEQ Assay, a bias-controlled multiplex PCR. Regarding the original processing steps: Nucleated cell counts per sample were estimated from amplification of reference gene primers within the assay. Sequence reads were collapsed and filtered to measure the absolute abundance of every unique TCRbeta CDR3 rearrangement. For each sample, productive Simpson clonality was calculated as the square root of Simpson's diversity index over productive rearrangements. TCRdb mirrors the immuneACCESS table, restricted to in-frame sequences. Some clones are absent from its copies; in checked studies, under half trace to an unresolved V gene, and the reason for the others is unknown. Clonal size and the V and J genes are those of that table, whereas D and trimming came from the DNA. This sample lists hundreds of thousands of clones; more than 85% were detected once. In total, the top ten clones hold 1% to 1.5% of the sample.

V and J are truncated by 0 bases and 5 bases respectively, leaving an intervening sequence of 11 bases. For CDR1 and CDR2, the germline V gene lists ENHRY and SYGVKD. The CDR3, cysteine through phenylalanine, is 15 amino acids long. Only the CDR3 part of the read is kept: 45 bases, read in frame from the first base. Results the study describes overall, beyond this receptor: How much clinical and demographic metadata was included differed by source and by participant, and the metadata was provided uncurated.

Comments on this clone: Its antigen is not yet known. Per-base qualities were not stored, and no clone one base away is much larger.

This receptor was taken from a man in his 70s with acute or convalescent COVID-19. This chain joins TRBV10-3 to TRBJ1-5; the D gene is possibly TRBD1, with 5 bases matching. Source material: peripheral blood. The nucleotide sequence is TGTGCCATCAGTGAGTCGGGGGGAAGGGATCAGCCCCAGCATTTT. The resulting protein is CAISESGGRDQPQHF.